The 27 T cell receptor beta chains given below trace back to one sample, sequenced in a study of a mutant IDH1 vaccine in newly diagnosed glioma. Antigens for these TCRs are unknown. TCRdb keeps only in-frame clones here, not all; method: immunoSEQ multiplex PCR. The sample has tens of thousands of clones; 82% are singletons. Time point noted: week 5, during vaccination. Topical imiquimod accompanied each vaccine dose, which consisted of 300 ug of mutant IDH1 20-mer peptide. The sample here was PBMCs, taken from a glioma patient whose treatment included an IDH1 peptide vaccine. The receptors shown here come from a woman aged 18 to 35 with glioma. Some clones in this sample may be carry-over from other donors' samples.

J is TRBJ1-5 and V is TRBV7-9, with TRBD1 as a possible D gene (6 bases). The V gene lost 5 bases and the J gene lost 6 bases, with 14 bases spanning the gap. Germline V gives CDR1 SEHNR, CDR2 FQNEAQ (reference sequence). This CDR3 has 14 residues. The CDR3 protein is CASSPLQGTQPQHF. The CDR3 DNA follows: TGTGCCAGCAGCCCTCTTCAGGGGACTCAGCCCCAGCATTTT.

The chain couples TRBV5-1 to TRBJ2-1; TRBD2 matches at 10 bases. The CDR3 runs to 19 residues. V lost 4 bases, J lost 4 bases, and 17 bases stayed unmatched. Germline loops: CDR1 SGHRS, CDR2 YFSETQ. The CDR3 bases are TGCGCCAGCAGCCCCCCCTTGGGGGCTAGCGGGAGTACATACAATGAGCAGTTCTTC. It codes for CASSPPLGASGSTYNEQFF.

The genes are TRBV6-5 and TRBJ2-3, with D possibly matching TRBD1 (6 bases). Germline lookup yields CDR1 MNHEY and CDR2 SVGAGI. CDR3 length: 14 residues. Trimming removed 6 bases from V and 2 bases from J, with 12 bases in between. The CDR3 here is CASSPTGSTDTQYF. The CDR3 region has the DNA TGTGCCAGCAGCCCCACAGGGTCCACAGATACGCAGTATTTT.

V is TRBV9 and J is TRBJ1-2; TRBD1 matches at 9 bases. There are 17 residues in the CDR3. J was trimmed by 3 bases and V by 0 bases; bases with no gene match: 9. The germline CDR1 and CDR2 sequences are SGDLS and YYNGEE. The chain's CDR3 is CASSVEQGASLHYGYTF. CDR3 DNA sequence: TGTGCCAGCAGCGTAGAACAGGGGGCGTCCCTCCACTATGGCTACACCTTC. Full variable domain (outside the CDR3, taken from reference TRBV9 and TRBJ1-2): DSGVTQTPKHLITATGQRVTLRCSPRSGDLSVYWYQQSLDQGLQFLIQYYNGEERAKGNILERFSAQQFPDLHSELNLSSLELGDSALYFCASSVEQGASLHYGYTFGSGTRLTVV.

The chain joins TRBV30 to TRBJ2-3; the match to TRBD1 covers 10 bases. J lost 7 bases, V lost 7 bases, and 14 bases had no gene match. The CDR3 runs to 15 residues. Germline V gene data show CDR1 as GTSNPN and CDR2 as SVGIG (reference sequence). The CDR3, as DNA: TGTGCCTCTAACTCTCGGGACAGGGGAGGAAATACGCAGTATTTT. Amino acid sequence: CASNSRDRGGNTQYF. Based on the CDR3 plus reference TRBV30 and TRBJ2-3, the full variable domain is SQTIHQWPATLVQPVGSPLSLECTVEGTSNPNLYWYRQAAGRGLQLLFYSVGIGQISSEVPQNLSASRPQDRQFILSSKKLLLSDSGFYLCASNSRDRGGNTQYFGPGTRLTVL.

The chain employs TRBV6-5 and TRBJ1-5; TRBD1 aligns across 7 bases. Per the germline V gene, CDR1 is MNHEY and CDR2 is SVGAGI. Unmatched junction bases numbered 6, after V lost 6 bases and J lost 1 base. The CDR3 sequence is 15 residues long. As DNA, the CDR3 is TGTGCCAGCAGGAGACAGGGAGGGAGCAATCAGCCCCAGCATTTT. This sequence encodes CASRRQGGSNQPQHF.

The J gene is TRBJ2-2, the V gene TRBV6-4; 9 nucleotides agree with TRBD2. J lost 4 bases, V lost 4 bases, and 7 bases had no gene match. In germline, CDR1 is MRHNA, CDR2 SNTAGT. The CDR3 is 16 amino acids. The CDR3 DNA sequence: TGTGCCAGCAGTGGCGCGACTAGCGGTTCCACCGGGGAGCTGTTTTTT. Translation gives CASSGATSGSTGELFF.

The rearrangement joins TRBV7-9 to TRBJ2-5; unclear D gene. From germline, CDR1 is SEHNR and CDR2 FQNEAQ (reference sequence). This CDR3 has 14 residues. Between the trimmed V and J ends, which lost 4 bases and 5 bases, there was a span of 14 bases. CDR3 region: CASSSPIEWETQYF. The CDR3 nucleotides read TGTGCCAGCAGCTCCCCGATAGAATGGGAGACCCAGTACTTC.

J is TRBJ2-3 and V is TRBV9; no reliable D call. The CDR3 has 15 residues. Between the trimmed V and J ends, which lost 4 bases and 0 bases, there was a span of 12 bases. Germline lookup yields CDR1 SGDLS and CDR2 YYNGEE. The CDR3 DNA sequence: TGTGCCAGCAGCCTGTACCCCCGAAGCACAGATACGCAGTATTTT. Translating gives CASSLYPRSTDTQYF.

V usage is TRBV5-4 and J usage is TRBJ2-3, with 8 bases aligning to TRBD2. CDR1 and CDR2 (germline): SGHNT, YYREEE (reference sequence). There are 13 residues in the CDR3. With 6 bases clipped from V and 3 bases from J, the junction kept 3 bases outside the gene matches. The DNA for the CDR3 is TGTGCCAGCACGACTAGCGCGACAGATACGCAGTATTTT. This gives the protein CASTTSATDTQYF.

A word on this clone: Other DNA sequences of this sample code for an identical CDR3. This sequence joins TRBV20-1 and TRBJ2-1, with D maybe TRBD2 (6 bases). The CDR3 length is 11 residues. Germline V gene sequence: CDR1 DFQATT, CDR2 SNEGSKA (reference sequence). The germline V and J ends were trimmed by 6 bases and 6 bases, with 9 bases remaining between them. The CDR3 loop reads CSATTSNEQFF. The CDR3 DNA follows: TGCAGTGCCACGACTAGCAATGAGCAGTTCTTC.

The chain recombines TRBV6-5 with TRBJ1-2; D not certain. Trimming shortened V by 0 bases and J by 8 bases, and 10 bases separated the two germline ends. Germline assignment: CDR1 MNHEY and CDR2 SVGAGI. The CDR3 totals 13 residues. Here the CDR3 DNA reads TGTGCCAGCAGTTACTCGTCAGGCGGAGGCTACACCTTC. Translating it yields CASSYSSGGGYTF.

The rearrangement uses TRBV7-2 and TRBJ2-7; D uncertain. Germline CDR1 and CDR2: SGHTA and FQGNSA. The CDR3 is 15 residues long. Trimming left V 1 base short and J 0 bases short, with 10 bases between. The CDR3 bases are TGTGCCAGCAGCTTAGAAGTAACGAGCTCCTACGAGCAGTACTTC. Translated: CASSLEVTSSYEQYF. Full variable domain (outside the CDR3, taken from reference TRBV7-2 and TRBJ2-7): GAGVSQSPSNKVTEKGKDVELRCDPISGHTALYWYRQSLGQGLEFLIYFQGNSAPDKSGLPSDRFSAERTGGSVSTLTIQRTQQEDSAVYLCASSLEVTSSYEQYFGPGTRLTVT.

CDR3 region: CASSPDWSSTDTQYF. For the CDR3, the DNA is TGTGCCAGCAGCCCCGACTGGAGTAGCACAGATACGCAGTATTTT. The chain carries TRBV7-9 and TRBJ2-3; the D is unclear. CDR3 length equals 15 residues. Trimming pared 5 bases from V and 0 bases from J, leaving 12 bases between. Germline V gene data show CDR1 as SEHNR and CDR2 as FQNEAQ (reference sequence).

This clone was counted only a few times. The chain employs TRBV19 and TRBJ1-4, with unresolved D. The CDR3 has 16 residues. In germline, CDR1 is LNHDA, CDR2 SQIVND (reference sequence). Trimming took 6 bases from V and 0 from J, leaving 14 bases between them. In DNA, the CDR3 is TGTGCCAGTAGAACGGGAAGGGCTGCAACTAATGAAAAACTGTTTTTT. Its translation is CASRTGRAATNEKLFF.

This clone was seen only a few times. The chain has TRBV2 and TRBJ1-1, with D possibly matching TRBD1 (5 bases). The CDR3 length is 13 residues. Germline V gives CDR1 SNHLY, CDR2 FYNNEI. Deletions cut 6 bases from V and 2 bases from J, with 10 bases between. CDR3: CASRTEFNTEAFF. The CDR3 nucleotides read TGTGCCAGCAGGACAGAGTTTAACACTGAAGCTTTCTTT. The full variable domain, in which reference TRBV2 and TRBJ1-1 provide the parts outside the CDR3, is EPEVTQTPSHQVTQMGQEVILRCVPISNHLYFYWYRQILGQKVEFLVSFYNNEISEKSEIFDDQFSVERPDGSNFTLKIRSTKLEDSAMYFCASRTEFNTEAFFGQGTRLTVV.

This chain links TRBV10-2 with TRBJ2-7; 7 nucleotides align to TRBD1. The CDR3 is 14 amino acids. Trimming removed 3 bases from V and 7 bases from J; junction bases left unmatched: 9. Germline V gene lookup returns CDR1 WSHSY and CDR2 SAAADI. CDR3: CASSDRDRPFEQYF. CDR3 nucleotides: TGCGCCAGCAGTGATAGGGACAGACCCTTTGAGCAGTACTTC.

CDR3 DNA: TGTGCCTGGAGTTTCGGGGTGGGCGAGCAGTACTTC. This sequence encodes CAWSFGVGEQYF. V and J are TRBV30 and TRBJ2-7; D may be TRBD2 (5 bases). Trimming took off 2 bases at V and 6 bases at J, with 11 bases between the two ends. This CDR3 spans 12 amino acids. Germline V CDR1 and CDR2: GTSNPN, SVGIG (reference sequence).

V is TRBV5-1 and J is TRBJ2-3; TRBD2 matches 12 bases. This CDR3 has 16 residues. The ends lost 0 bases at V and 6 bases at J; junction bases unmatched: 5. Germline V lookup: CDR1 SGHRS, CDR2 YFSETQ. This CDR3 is CASSLGLAGDSDTQYF. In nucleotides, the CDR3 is TGCGCCAGCAGCTTGGGACTAGCGGGAGACTCCGATACGCAGTATTTT. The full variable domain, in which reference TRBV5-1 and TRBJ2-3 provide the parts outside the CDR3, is KAGVTQTPRYLIKTRGQQVTLSCSPISGHRSVSWYQQTPGQGLQFLFEYFSETQRNKGNFPGRFSGRQFSNSRSEMNVSTLELGDSALYLCASSLGLAGDSDTQYFGPGTRLTVL.

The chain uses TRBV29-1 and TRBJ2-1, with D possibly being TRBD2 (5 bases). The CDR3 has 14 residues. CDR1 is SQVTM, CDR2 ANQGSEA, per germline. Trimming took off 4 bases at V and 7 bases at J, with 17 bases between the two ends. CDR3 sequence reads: CSVVSGLGINEQFF. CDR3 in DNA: TGCAGCGTTGTCAGCGGTCTAGGGATTAATGAGCAGTTCTTC.

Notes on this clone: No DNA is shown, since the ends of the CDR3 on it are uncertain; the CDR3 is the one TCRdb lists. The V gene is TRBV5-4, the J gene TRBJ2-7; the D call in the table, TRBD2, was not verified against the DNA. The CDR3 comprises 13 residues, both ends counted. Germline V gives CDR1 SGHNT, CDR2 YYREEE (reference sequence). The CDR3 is CASSLVAGGTSFF.

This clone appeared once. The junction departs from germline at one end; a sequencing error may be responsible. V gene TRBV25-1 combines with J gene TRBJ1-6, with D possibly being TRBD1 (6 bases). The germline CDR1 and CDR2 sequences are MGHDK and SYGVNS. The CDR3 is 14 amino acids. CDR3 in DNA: TGTGCCAGCAGTGGGGGGCTTTATAATTTACCCCTCCACTTT. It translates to CASSGGLYNLPLHF. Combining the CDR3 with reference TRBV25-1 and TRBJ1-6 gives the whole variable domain EADIYQTPRYLVIGTGKKITLECSQTMGHDKMYWYQQDPGMELHLIHYSYGVNSTEKGDLSSESTVSRIRTEHFPLTLESARPSHTSQYLCASSGGLYNLPLHFGNGTRLTVT.

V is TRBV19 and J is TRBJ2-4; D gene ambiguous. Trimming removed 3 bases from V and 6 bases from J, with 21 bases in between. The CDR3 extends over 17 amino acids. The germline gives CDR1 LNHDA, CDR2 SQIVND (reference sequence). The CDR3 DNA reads TGTGCCAGTAGTATCCCCCCCTTCAAGCTGCTGAGAAACATTCAGTACTTC. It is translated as CASSIPPFKLLRNIQYF.

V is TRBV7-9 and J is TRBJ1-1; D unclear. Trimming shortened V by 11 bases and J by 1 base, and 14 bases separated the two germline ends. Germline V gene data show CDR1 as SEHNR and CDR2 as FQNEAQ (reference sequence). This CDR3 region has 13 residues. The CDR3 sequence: CAYTRGPNTEAFF. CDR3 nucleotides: TGTGCCTATACAAGAGGCCCGAACACTGAAGCTTTCTTT. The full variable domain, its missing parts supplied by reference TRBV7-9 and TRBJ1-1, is DTGVSQNPRHKITKRGQNVTFRCDPISEHNRLYWYRQTLGQGPEFLTYFQNEAQLEKSRLLSDRFSAERPKGSFSTLEIQRTEQGDSAMYLCAYTRGPNTEAFFGQGTRLTVV.

CDR3 DNA sequence: TGCGCCAGCAGCCAAGGGATGAAAGGACAGCGCTGGGAGACCCAGTACTTC. Protein product: CASSQGMKGQRWETQYF. V is TRBV4-1 and J is TRBJ2-5; possible D gene TRBD1, 6 bases. The CDR3 runs to 17 residues. V was cut by 1 base and J by 5 bases, with 20 bases left in between. Germline assignment: CDR1 MGHRA and CDR2 YSYEKL.

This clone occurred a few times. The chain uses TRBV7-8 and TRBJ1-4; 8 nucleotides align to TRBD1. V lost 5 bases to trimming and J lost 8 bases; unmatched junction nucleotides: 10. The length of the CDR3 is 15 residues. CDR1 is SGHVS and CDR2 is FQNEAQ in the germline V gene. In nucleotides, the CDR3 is TGTGCCAGCAGCCCACGACAGGGGCCTGTGGAAAAACTGTTTTTT. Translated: CASSPRQGPVEKLFF.

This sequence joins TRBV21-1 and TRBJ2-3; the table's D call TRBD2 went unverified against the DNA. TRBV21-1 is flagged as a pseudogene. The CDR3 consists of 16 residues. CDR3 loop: CASSKLLAGEEDTQYF. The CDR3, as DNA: TGTGCCAGCAGCAAACTTCTAGCGGGAGAAGAAGATACGCAGTATTTT.